The 14 T cell receptor beta chains given below trace back to one sample, sequenced in a study of blood T cell repertoires in COVID-19. The method was immunoSEQ multiplex PCR; TCRdb's version includes in-frame clones alone and lacks a portion of them. Among about 290,000 clones listed, around 88% were seen once. Material: peripheral blood. The receptors were sampled from a man between 35 and 55 years old with acute or convalescent COVID-19.

The chain joins TRBV6-5 to TRBJ1-1; 9 bases align to TRBD1. V shed 7 bases and J 6 bases; nucleotides not matched to a gene: 9. The CDR3 runs to 14 residues. Germline V gene sequence: CDR1 MNHEY, CDR2 SVGAGI. The CDR3 spells CASNRDRVISEAFF. The CDR3 nucleotides read TGTGCCAGCAATAGGGACAGGGTCATTTCTGAAGCTTTCTTT.

The chain has TRBV4-1 and TRBJ2-2; perhaps TRBD2 as D (6 bases). This CDR3 is built from 16 residues. V was trimmed by 1 base and J by 6 bases, leaving 15 bases between them. The germline V gene has CDR1 MGHRA and CDR2 YSYEKL. The CDR3 nucleotides are TGCGCCAGCAGCCAAGGGGGCCTAGCGTTTCCCGGGGAGCTGTTTTTT. Translation: CASSQGGLAFPGELFF.

This clone appeared a single time. The rearrangement uses TRBV7-8 and TRBJ1-1; D perhaps matches TRBD1 (6 bases). CDR1 is SGHVS, CDR2 FQNEAQ, per germline. The CDR3 sequence is 17 residues long. Trimming shortened V by 2 bases and J by 6 bases, and 22 bases separated the two germline ends. The CDR3 region has the DNA TGTGCCAGCAGCTTAAGTGTGGGGGGGCTGTCAGTCGCTGAAGCTTTCTTT. Protein sequence: CASSLSVGGLSVAEAFF.

Concerning this clone itself: The identical CDR3 is also encoded by other nucleotide sequences in the sample. The chain employs TRBV6-5 and TRBJ2-2, with TRBD2 as a possible D gene (5 bases). Germline V gene lookup returns CDR1 MNHEY and CDR2 SVGAGI. This CDR3 is built from 13 residues. V was cut by 2 bases and J by 4 bases, with 5 bases left in between. Here the CDR3 DNA reads TGTGCCAGCAGTTACGGAGGCACCGGGGAGCTGTTTTTT. Translation gives CASSYGGTGELFF.

V and J are TRBV6-5 and TRBJ1-4, with D maybe TRBD1 (5 bases). The germline gives CDR1 MNHEY, CDR2 SVGAGI. The V end was cut by 5 bases, the J end by 8 bases, with 9 bases between. CDR3 size: 12 residues. CDR3: CASSKRGEKLFF. The DNA of the CDR3 is TGTGCCAGCAGTAAAAGGGGAGAAAAACTGTTTTTT.

V is TRBV3-1 (or the pseudogene TRBV3-2) and J is TRBJ2-1; TRBD1 aligns across 11 bases. The germline V gene encodes CDR1 LGHDT and CDR2 YNNKEL (reference sequence). V shed 5 bases and J 5 bases; nucleotides not matched to a gene: 2. This CDR3 is 14 amino acids long. Written as DNA, the CDR3 is TGTGCCAGCAGCTGGGACAGGGGGGACAATGAGCAGTTCTTC. Translating it yields CASSWDRGDNEQFF.

This clone was observed once. The chain carries TRBV27 and TRBJ1-4, with 7 bases aligning to TRBD1. Germline trimming cut 6 bases from V and 4 bases from J; bases unmatched to any gene: 2. The CDR3 sequence is 13 residues long. Germline V gives CDR1 MNHEY, CDR2 SMNVEV (reference sequence). The CDR3 protein is CASRTGNNEKLFF. As DNA, the CDR3 is TGTGCCAGCAGGACAGGGAATAATGAAAAACTGTTTTTT. The full variable domain, its missing parts supplied by reference TRBV27 and TRBJ1-4, is EAQVTQNPRYLITVTGKKLTVTCSQNMNHEYMSWYRQDPGLGLRQIYYSMNVEVTDKGDVPEGYKVSRKEKRNFPLILESPSPNQTSLYFCASRTGNNEKLFFGSGTQLSVL.

Worth noting for this clone: Other nucleotide sequences from this sample produce the same CDR3. The CDR3, as DNA: TGCAGTGCTAGTCGCGGACAGGGCTACGAGCAGTACTTC. Residues: CSASRGQGYEQYF. The chain carries TRBV20-1 and TRBJ2-7, with 8 bases matching TRBD1. CDR3 length: 13 amino acids. Germline CDR1 is DFQATT and CDR2 is SNEGSKA (reference sequence). Trimming cost V 3 bases and J 3 bases; bases outside gene matches: 4.

This clone has a single count. The chain employs TRBV15 and TRBJ1-4, with D unclear. V was clipped by 0 bases and J by 7 bases, with 6 bases between them. The CDR3 extends over 13 amino acids. Germline V gene sequence: CDR1 LNHNV, CDR2 YYDKDF (reference sequence). CDR3 protein: CATSRDSFEKLFF. In DNA form, the CDR3 reads TGTGCCACCAGCAGAGATAGTTTTGAAAAACTGTTTTTT.

The J gene is TRBJ1-2, the V gene TRBV5-6; 7 positions match TRBD1. CDR3 length: 16 amino acids. V was clipped by 2 bases and J by 2 bases; unmatched bases: 9. The germline CDR1 and CDR2 sequences are SGHDT and YYEEEE. Here the CDR3 DNA reads TGTGCCAGCAGCTTCAGAGGGGGCCGAGGAAACTATGGCTACACCTTC. Translating gives CASSFRGGRGNYGYTF. Full variable domain (rest looked up from reference TRBV5-6 and TRBJ1-2): DAGVTQSPTHLIKTRGQQVTLRCSPKSGHDTVSWYQQALGQGPQFIFQYYEEEERQRGNFPDRFSGHQFPNYSSELNVNALLLGDSALYLCASSFRGGRGNYGYTFGSGTRLTVV.

The V gene is TRBV11-2, the J gene TRBJ1-1; TRBD1 aligns across 7 bases. This CDR3 contains 13 residues. Germline lookup yields CDR1 SGHAT and CDR2 FQNNGV. Trimming cost V 8 bases and J 1 base; bases outside gene matches: 4. CDR3 sequence: CASGGQPNTEAFF. The CDR3 DNA sequence: TGTGCCAGCGGGGGACAGCCGAACACTGAAGCTTTCTTT.

The CDR3 loop reads CASGSSWGGTEAFF. For the CDR3, the DNA is TGTGCTAGTGGCTCTTCATGGGGGGGCACTGAAGCTTTCTTT. This sequence joins TRBV12-5 and TRBJ1-1, with D possibly matching TRBD1 (5 bases). From germline, CDR1 is LGHNT and CDR2 FRNRAP. This CDR3 is 14 amino acids long. V shed 6 bases and J shed 4 bases, with 15 bases lying between them.

The chain carries TRBV28 and TRBJ1-2; the D gene is possibly TRBD1 (6 bases). Germline CDR1 MDHEN, CDR2 SYDVKM. This CDR3 region has 13 residues. Trimming pared 4 bases from V and 8 bases from J, leaving 14 bases between. CDR3 residues: CASSSRGAWGYTF. CDR3 nucleotide sequence: TGTGCCAGCAGTTCTCGGGGGGCATGGGGCTACACCTTC.

V gene TRBV5-4 combines with J gene TRBJ1-2; TRBD1 matches at 7 bases. The germline V gene encodes CDR1 SGHNT and CDR2 YYREEE (reference sequence). The junction had 4 bases not matched to a gene; V was cut back by 2 bases and J by 3 bases. The CDR3 contains 14 residues. The CDR3 here is CASSFKGTDYGYTF. In DNA form, the CDR3 reads TGTGCCAGCAGCTTCAAAGGGACAGACTATGGCTACACCTTC.